Below, 21 T cell receptor beta chains from the same sample are listed, as sequenced in a study of CD8 T cells in ankylosing spondylitis. The study, taken as a whole, reports: One TCR beta motif, made up of seven to nine highly homologous variants, appeared characteristic of ankylosing spondylitis blood.

The antigens these receptors bind are not known. TCRdb re-called the 5' RACE reads with MiXCR, one entry per CDR3 protein. The sample has hundreds of thousands of distinct CDR3 sequences; approximately 16% are singletons. Sequenced input: blood, either unsorted or a sorted T cell fraction (not recorded which). These TCRs come from a male donor with ankylosing spondylitis.

The table lists this clonotype with a few counts. J is TRBJ2-3 and V is TRBV6-5; D ambiguous. Trimming shortened V by 1 base and J by 0 bases, and 8 bases separated the two germline ends. The CDR3 is made up of 15 amino acids. Per germline, CDR1 MNHEY and CDR2 SVGAGI. CDR3 sequence: CASSYYTGSTDTQYF. CDR3 sequence (DNA): TGTGCCAGCAGTTACTATACCGGTAGCACAGATACGCAGTATTTT.

This clonotype was seen only a few times. The chain employs TRBV15 and TRBJ1-4; 9 bases line up with TRBD1. There are 15 residues in the CDR3. The germline V gene encodes CDR1 LNHNV and CDR2 YYDKDF (reference sequence). V dropped 8 bases and J dropped 10; count of bases not matched to a gene: 14. The CDR3 DNA reads TGTGCCACCCAGGGACAGGGAAGTTTTTCGGGAAAACTGTTTTTT. The encoded protein is CATQGQGSFSGKLFF.

The CDR3 is CASSPLAGGGGGELFF. The CDR3 coding sequence is TGCGCCAGCTCCCCACTAGCGGGGGGCGGGGGCGGGGAGCTGTTTTTT. The rearrangement links TRBV10-2 to TRBJ2-2; 12 bases match TRBD2. This CDR3 spans 16 amino acids. J lost 7 bases, V lost 8 bases, and 11 bases had no gene match. In germline, CDR1 is WSHSY, CDR2 SAAADI.

This clonotype was picked up a small number of times. The chain links TRBV7-3 to TRBJ2-2, with D possibly called TRBD1 or TRBD2 (7 bases each). Germline CDR1 SGHTA, CDR2 FQGTGA. Trimming removed 5 bases from V and 4 bases from J, with 11 bases in between. The CDR3 spans 14 residues. As DNA, the CDR3 is TGTGCCAGCAGCCCAGGGGGGGGCACCGGGGAGCTGTTTTTT. Translation: CASSPGGGTGELFF.

The CDR3 here is CASSQVQGSAYEQYF. The CDR3 region has the DNA TGCGCCAGCAGCCAAGTGCAGGGGTCGGCCTACGAGCAGTACTTC. The V gene is TRBV4-1, the J gene TRBJ2-7, with D possibly being TRBD1 (6 bases). CDR1 and CDR2 (germline): MGHRA, YSYEKL. The CDR3 is 15 residues long. The V and J ends lost 1 base and 2 bases respectively, with 12 bases between them.

J is TRBJ1-3 and V is TRBV6-1; 9 bases are a match to TRBD1. CDR3 length: 15 residues. Looked up from germline, CDR1 is MNHNS and CDR2 is SASEGT. V gave up 9 bases and J gave up 4 bases; unmatched junction bases: 10. DNA of the CDR3: TGTGCCAGTGACGGACAGGGGTTTAAAGGAAACACCATATATTTT. It specifies CASDGQGFKGNTIYF.

The chain carries TRBV5-1 and TRBJ2-7, with 7 bases fitting TRBD1. CDR1 and CDR2 from the germline V gene are SGHRS and YFSETQ. CDR3 length: 12 amino acids. With 7 bases clipped from V and 7 bases from J, the junction kept 8 bases outside the gene matches. This chain's CDR3 is CASSMGTEEQYF. The CDR3, as DNA: TGCGCCAGCTCCATGGGGACAGAAGAGCAGTACTTC.

In its sample, this clonotype was seen a few times. The chain recombines TRBV4-1 with TRBJ2-7, with TRBD1 matching 7 bases. The CDR3 is made up of 15 amino acids. The junction had 7 bases not matched to a gene; V was cut back by 2 bases and J by 3 bases. Germline CDR1 reads MGHRA; CDR2 reads YSYEKL. The CDR3 nucleotides are TGCGCCAGCAGCCAAATAGACAGGGAGCACTACGAGCAGTACTTC. Protein product: CASSQIDREHYEQYF.

V and J are TRBV20-1 and TRBJ2-5; 9 bases are shared with TRBD2. Losses at the gene ends were 0 bases for V and 5 bases for J; bases not matched to a gene: 10. Germline V lookup: CDR1 DFQATT, CDR2 SNEGSKA (reference sequence). CDR3 length: 16 amino acids. The CDR3 is CSARDLSSGALETQYF. In DNA, the CDR3 is TGCAGTGCTAGAGATCTCTCTAGCGGGGCTTTGGAGACCCAGTACTTC.

The chain has TRBV6-1 and TRBJ2-7, with 7 bases that match TRBD2. Trimming at V came to 7 bases and at J to 3 bases, leaving 12 bases not matched to a gene. Per the germline V gene, CDR1 is MNHNS and CDR2 is SASEGT. CDR3 length: 15 residues. CDR3: CASTRWGGDYYEQYF. In nucleotides, the CDR3 is TGTGCCAGCACCCGATGGGGGGGGGATTACTACGAGCAGTACTTC.

A few counts support this clonotype. The J gene is TRBJ2-1, the V gene TRBV7-6; TRBD2 matches at 9 bases. The length of the CDR3 is 18 residues. Germline V lookup: CDR1 SGHVS, CDR2 FNYEAQ. The J segment lost 7 bases and the V segment lost 1 base, leaving 14 bases of the junction unmatched. The CDR3 DNA reads TGTGCCAGCAGCTTAGTTTATTTTGGGGTTAGCGGGAGAAATGAGCAGTTCTTC. It yields the protein CASSLVYFGVSGRNEQFF.

The chain has TRBV28 and TRBJ1-2, with TRBD1 matching 7 bases. Germline trimming cut 6 bases from V and 2 bases from J; bases unmatched to any gene: 6. Germline CDR1 is MDHEN and CDR2 is SYDVKM. The CDR3 has 14 residues. This CDR3 reads CASSSPGQNYGYTF. The DNA of the CDR3 is TGTGCCAGCAGCTCTCCGGGACAGAACTATGGCTACACCTTC.

This clonotype has ten or more counts. The CDR3 loop reads CASSVEGVQETQYF. The CDR3 DNA follows: TGTGCCAGCAGCGTAGAAGGGGTTCAAGAGACCCAGTACTTC. This chain joins TRBV9 and TRBJ2-5; a weak D match, TRBD1 (5 bases). The CDR3 length is 14 residues. CDR1 SGDLS and CDR2 YYNGEE come from the germline V gene. V was clipped by 0 bases and J by 2 bases, with 8 bases between them.

This sequence joins TRBV12-3 or TRBV12-4 and TRBJ2-7, with 12 bases matching TRBD2. The CDR3 contains 15 residues. J gave up 6 bases and V 5 bases, and 8 bases lay outside the gene matches. The CDR3 bases are TGTGCCAGCAGTCCCGGACTAGCGGGGCCCCTCGAGCAGTACTTC. Translated: CASSPGLAGPLEQYF.

The rearrangement links TRBV12-3 or TRBV12-4 to TRBJ2-5; 8 bases map to TRBD2. The CDR3 is 15 amino acids. The V segment lost 3 bases and the J segment 5 bases; nucleotides outside the gene matches: 8. This CDR3 reads CASSFRAGARETQYF. CDR3 nucleotide sequence: TGTGCCAGCAGTTTCCGAGCGGGGGCCAGGGAGACCCAGTACTTC.

This clonotype has ten or more counts. V gene TRBV12-3 or TRBV12-4 combines with J gene TRBJ1-1, with D perhaps TRBD1 (5 bases). This CDR3 is 14 amino acids long. Between the trimmed V and J ends, which lost 7 bases and 0 bases, there was a span of 12 bases. For the CDR3, the DNA is TGTGCCAGCACCAGTCAGGGAATGAACACTGAAGCTTTCTTT. The encoded protein is CASTSQGMNTEAFF.

This clonotype appeared many times. V is TRBV12-3 or TRBV12-4 and J is TRBJ1-2; a possible D gene is TRBD1 (5 bases). The CDR3 has 16 amino acids. Trimming removed 5 bases at V and 3 bases at J, with 19 bases between. CDR3 protein: CASSEGPSGYHYGYTF. The CDR3 DNA sequence: TGTGCCAGCAGTGAGGGCCCCTCAGGGTATCACTATGGCTACACCTTC.

The rearrangement uses TRBV3-1 and TRBJ2-3; a possible D gene is TRBD2 (5 bases). Germline CDR1 reads LGHDT; CDR2 reads YNNKEL (reference sequence). Trimming removed 1 base at V and 1 base at J, with 12 bases between. This CDR3 region has 16 residues. The CDR3 region has the DNA TGTGCCAGCAGCCAAGCAGCGGTATTGGGCACAGATACGCAGTATTTT. Its protein is CASSQAAVLGTDTQYF.

This clonotype showed up many times. The rearrangement joins TRBV12-3 or TRBV12-4 to TRBJ1-5; D is uncertain. V was cut by 4 bases and J by 6 bases, with 10 bases left in between. The CDR3 is 13 amino acids. The CDR3 here is CASSSVLGQPQHF. The CDR3, as DNA: TGTGCCAGCAGTTCGGTCTTAGGTCAGCCCCAGCATTTT.

This clonotype was detected only a few times. Here the CDR3 DNA reads TGTGCCAGCAGTTCATCGGGACTAGACTCTGAGCAGTTCTTC. Encoded protein: CASSSSGLDSEQFF. The chain uses TRBV27 and TRBJ2-1, with 8 positions matching TRBD2. The CDR3 loop spans 14 amino acids. Per germline, CDR1 MNHEY and CDR2 SMNVEV (reference sequence). V shed 4 bases and J 9 bases; nucleotides not matched to a gene: 8.

About this clonotype: Likely a read error: the CDR3 ends without its conserved phenylalanine or tryptophan. V usage is TRBV24-1 and J usage is TRBJ2-1; 14 bases match TRBD2. With 5 bases clipped from V and 7 bases from J, the junction kept 6 bases outside the gene matches. Germline CDR1 is KGHDR and CDR2 is SFDVKD. This CDR3 has 16 amino acids. CDR3 nucleotides: TGTGCCACCAGTGGACCGACTAGCGGGAGGGAGAATGAGCAGTTCTAC. It translates to CATSGPTSGRENEQFY.